A single sample is the source of the 6 T cell receptor beta chains below, sequenced in a study of vaccination and CD4 T cells after COVID-19. The Oncomine TCR Beta short-read assay was applied to DNA of cultured CD4+ T cells. TCRdb passed the PCR reads through MiXCR, listing each CDR3 protein once. The data contain some 9,600 distinct CDR3 sequences, more than 20% of them singletons. For these receptors, no antigen is known. The sample's treatment: approximately 11-day PBMC culture with coronavirus spike peptide pools or control peptides (ViraFEST assay). Sequencing was performed on CD4+ T cells from blood, cultured in vitro, taken before SARS-CoV-2 vaccination. These receptors were obtained from a human donor who received a COVID-19 vaccine.

This clonotype was seen a handful of times. This chain uses TRBV24-1 with TRBJ1-2; no reliable D call. Germline CDR1 and CDR2: KGHDR and SFDVKD. Trimming stripped 3 bases from V and 3 bases from J, with 13 bases between. This CDR3 is built from 15 residues. The CDR3, as DNA: TGTGCCACCAGTGATACGGACGCGGTGGACTATGGCTACACCTTC. This encodes CATSDTDAVDYGYTF.

This clonotype is categorized as medium-sized. This chain uses TRBV30 with TRBJ1-6; unclear D gene. Germline assignment: CDR1 GTSNPN and CDR2 SVGIG (reference sequence). The V and J ends lost 1 base and 2 bases respectively, with 12 bases between them. This CDR3 has 16 amino acids. CDR3 bases: TGTGCCTGGAGTGATCCTCGTGGAACCTATAATTCACCCCTCCACTTT. Amino acid sequence: CAWSDPRGTYNSPLHF.

The chain combines TRBV27 with TRBJ1-6, with TRBD1 as a possible D gene (5 bases). The germline V and J ends were trimmed by 3 bases and 10 bases, with 16 bases remaining between them. CDR3 length: 15 amino acids. In germline, CDR1 is MNHEY, CDR2 SMNVEV (reference sequence). CDR3 nucleotides: TGTGCCAGCAGTTTGAGCAGGGCGAGATGGTCACCCCTCCACTTT. It translates to CASSLSRARWSPLHF.

This chain connects TRBV20-1 to TRBJ1-1, with 7 nucleotides matching TRBD1. Trimming removed 3 bases from V and 0 bases from J; junction bases left unmatched: 1. This CDR3 region has 13 residues. Germline CDR1 is DFQATT and CDR2 is SNEGSKA (reference sequence). CDR3 DNA: TGCAGTGCTAGGACAGGGATGAACACTGAAGCTTTCTTT. Its protein is CSARTGMNTEAFF.

By sample share, this clonotype is medium-sized. J is TRBJ2-3 and V is TRBV27; D remains unclear. The CDR3 length is 13 residues. V was cut by 6 bases and J by 4 bases, with 11 bases left in between. Looked up from germline, CDR1 is MNHEY and CDR2 is SMNVEV (reference sequence). The CDR3 protein is CASSTSAADTQYF. The CDR3 coding sequence is TGTGCCAGCAGCACCTCCGCCGCAGATACGCAGTATTTT.

In this sample, this clonotype turned up a few times. V is TRBV7-8 and J is TRBJ2-5, with TRBD2 matching 10 bases. Trimming removed 7 bases from V and 5 bases from J; junction bases left unmatched: 13. CDR1 SGHVS and CDR2 FQNEAQ come from the germline V gene. This CDR3 has 16 amino acids. In DNA form, the CDR3 reads TGTGCCAGCACCGATAGCGGGGGGTTAATGTTGGAGACCCAGTACTTC. It specifies CASTDSGGLMLETQYF.